The rows below give T cell receptor beta chains drawn from one sample of a study of T-cell reconstitution after alpha-beta-depleted transplantation in children. TCRdb reprocessed the PCR reads via MiXCR and lists one record per CDR3 protein. Among about 200,000 distinct CDR3 sequences listed, roughly a sixth were seen once. The sequencing used PBMCs, mostly from graft donor cells, collected 360 days after TCRalphabeta/CD19-depleted stem cell transplant. These receptors came from a male patient aged 2 to 10 who had a stem cell transplant for acute lymphoblastic leukemia, so the T cells may come from the graft donor. Each CDR3 is given with its conserved first and last residue. A D gene is named only where the DNA matches it firmly. Clone size appears in some rows only: once, few, many, or a class for an expanded clone.

D	V	size	J	CDR3	DNA
TRBD1	TRBV20-1	few	TRBJ2-7	CSARDRRIYEQYF	TGCAGTGCCCGGGACAGGAGGATCTACGAGCAGTACTTC
-	TRBV2	many	TRBJ1-5	CASTEVDRPNQPQHF	TGTGCCAGCACCGAGGTGGATAGGCCCAATCAGCCCCAGCATTTT
TRBD2	TRBV7-9	-	TRBJ2-5	CASSLEAGGKETQYF	TGTGCCAGCAGCTTAGAGGCCGGGGGGAAAGAGACCCAGTACTTC
TRBD2	TRBV20-1	few	TRBJ2-7	CSASSGREQYF	TGCAGTGCTAGTAGCGGGAGGGAGCAGTACTTC
-	TRBV27	-	TRBJ2-2	CASCPQGRTGELFF	TGTGCCAGCTGCCCGCAGGGCCGCACCGGGGAGCTGTTTTTT
-	TRBV15	-	TRBJ2-5	CATSGGGRKETQYF	TGTGCCACCAGCGGCGGGGGCCGAAAAGAGACCCAGTACTTC
-	TRBV10-3	many	TRBJ2-7	CAIGGLTYEQYF	TGTGCCATCGGGGGGCTGACCTACGAGCAGTACTTC
-	TRBV6-1	few	TRBJ2-7	CASSAYRDHYEQYF	TGTGCCAGCAGTGCCTACAGGGACCACTACGAGCAGTACTTC
-	TRBV10-3	few	TRBJ1-1	CAISDPLGRTEAFF	TGTGCCATCAGTGATCCCTTGGGAAGAACTGAAGCTTTCTTT
-	TRBV7-9	few	TRBJ2-7	CASSLDQGSSYEQYF	TGTGCCAGCAGCTTAGACCAGGGGTCCTCCTACGAGCAGTACTTC
-	TRBV12-3/TRBV12-4	-	TRBJ1-1	CASSLESGRVNTEAFF	TGTGCCAGCAGTTTAGAGTCAGGGCGGGTGAACACTGAAGCTTTCTTT
-	TRBV20-1	-	TRBJ2-5	CSASMGLGETQYF	TGCAGTGCTAGTATGGGGCTCGGAGAGACCCAGTACTTC
-	TRBV5-6	-	TRBJ1-1	CASSPDRRNTEAFF	TGTGCCAGCAGCCCCGACCGTAGGAACACTGAAGCTTTCTTT
-	TRBV24-1	-	TRBJ2-3	CATSDRGAQDTQYF	TGTGCCACCAGTGACAGGGGTGCACAAGATACGCAGTATTTT
-	TRBV2	-	TRBJ2-1	CASSESPHRSYNEQFF	TGTGCCAGCAGTGAATCCCCCCATCGGTCCTACAATGAGCAGTTCTTC
TRBD1	TRBV20-1	-	TRBJ1-2	CSAPKGTGGFGYTF	TGCAGTGCTCCTAAGGGGACAGGGGGGTTTGGCTACACCTTC
-	TRBV28	-	TRBJ2-7	CASTPPRTDIYAQYF	TGTGCCAGCACCCCGCCGAGGACAGATATCTACGCGCAGTACTTC
-	TRBV6-5	few	TRBJ2-2	CASSYNRARSTGELFF	TGTGCCAGCAGTTACAATAGGGCACGCTCCACCGGGGAGCTGTTTTTT
-	TRBV7-2	-	TRBJ2-2	CASSLVLNTGELFF	TGTGCCAGCAGCTTAGTACTGAACACCGGGGAGCTGTTTTTT
-	TRBV30	few	TRBJ1-1	CAWPPPQDSNTEAFF	TGTGCCTGGCCTCCTCCACAGGACTCGAACACTGAAGCTTTCTTT
-	TRBV21-1	-	TRBJ1-4	CASSKGTETGSEKLFF	TGTGCCAGCAGCAAAGGGACAGAGACAGGGAGTGAAAAACTGTTTTTT
-	TRBV3-1	few	TRBJ2-2	CASSQGRTNTGELFF	TGTGCCAGCAGCCAAGGACGTACGAACACCGGGGAGCTGTTTTTT
-	TRBV19	few	TRBJ2-1	CASKSVGGRANEQFF	TGTGCCAGTAAATCAGTTGGGGGCAGGGCCAATGAGCAGTTCTTC
-	TRBV12-3/TRBV12-4	few	TRBJ1-6	CASSRVQSPLHF	TGTGCCAGCAGTCGGGTGCAGTCACCCCTCCACTTT
-	TRBV12-3/TRBV12-4	-	TRBJ2-7	CASSWDGWDEQYF	TGTGCCAGCAGTTGGGACGGATGGGACGAGCAGTACTTC
TRBD2	TRBV20-1	-	TRBJ2-5	CGGLAAKTQYF	TGCGGGGGACTAGCGGCGAAGACCCAGTACTTC
-	TRBV4-1	-	TRBJ1-4	CASSQDQTPIRATNEKLFF	TGCGCCAGCAGCCAGGATCAAACACCGATCCGTGCAACTAATGAAAAACTGTTTTTT
-	TRBV29-1	many	TRBJ2-5	CSVGRGQETQYF	TGCAGCGTTGGTCGGGGACAAGAGACCCAGTACTTC
TRBD2	TRBV5-1	many	TRBJ2-3	CASSVSGGRDTDTQYF	TGCGCCAGCAGCGTAAGCGGGGGCCGCGACACAGATACGCAGTATTTT